These 27 T cell receptor beta chains were sequenced from one sample in a study of T cells in Graves' hyperthyroidism and ophthalmopathy. Template material for amplifying TCR beta CDR3 regions consisted of RNA transcripts. HTBI primers were the set used in a first-round RT-PCR of the TCR CDR3. MiXCR, applied by TCRdb to the multiplex PCR reads, yields one record per CDR3 protein. The repertoire holds some 580,000 distinct CDR3 sequences, with roughly a sixth as singletons. The sequencing sample was made of blood. Receptors originate from a middle-aged woman with Graves' ophthalmopathy.

This clonotype has at least ten counts. The rearrangement links TRBV30 to TRBJ2-7; D is possibly TRBD2 (5 bases). Germline-derived CDR1 and CDR2 are GTSNPN and SVGIG (reference sequence). V was clipped by 0 bases and J by 8 bases, with 8 bases between them. This CDR3 contains 11 residues. The CDR3 loop reads CAWSVGDKQYF. The CDR3 DNA sequence: TGTGCCTGGAGTGTGGGAGACAAGCAGTACTTC.

This clonotype was seen at least ten times. CDR3 amino acids: CASSRDRDNEQFF. The CDR3 DNA is TGTGCCAGCAGTAGGGACAGGGACAATGAGCAGTTCTTC. This rearrangement joins TRBV2 to TRBJ2-1, with 9 bases identical to TRBD1. The CDR3 runs 13 residues. The germline CDR1 and CDR2 sequences are SNHLY and FYNNEI. Trimming took 5 bases from V and 5 from J; bases not matched to a gene: 1.

This sequence joins TRBV27 and TRBJ2-1; 10 bases are a match to TRBD2. The closer fit of TRBJ2-7 to the DNA end suggests the J call may be wrong. Germline V lookup: CDR1 MNHEY, CDR2 SMNVEV (reference sequence). The CDR3 runs to 13 residues. This CDR3 is CASRTSGYNEQYF. As DNA, the CDR3 is TGTGCCAGCCGGACTAGCGGTTACAATGAGCAGTACTTC.

In its sample, this clonotype was seen many times. The genes are TRBV6-1 and TRBJ1-6, with TRBD1 as a possible D gene (5 bases). CDR1 and CDR2 (germline): MNHNS, SASEGT. V gave up 1 base and J gave up 0 bases, with 13 bases separating them. CDR3 length: 18 amino acids. Written as DNA, the CDR3 is TGTGCCAGCAGTGAAGGGGACGGATTAAGCTCCTATAATTCACCCCTCCACTTT. This gives the protein CASSEGDGLSSYNSPLHF.

This clonotype was seen repeatedly, ten times or more. The rearrangement joins TRBV18 to TRBJ1-5; perhaps TRBD1 as D (5 bases). CDR3 length: 14 residues. Trimming removed 3 bases at V and 5 bases at J, with 11 bases between. Germline assignment: CDR1 KGHSH and CDR2 LQKENI. DNA of the CDR3: TGTGCCAGCTCACCGGTCAGGGAAGATCAGCCCCAGCATTTT. It is translated as CASSPVREDQPQHF.

This clonotype has just a few counts. DNA of the CDR3: TGTGCCAGCACTCAATGGGGCTACGAGCAGTACTTC. This gives the protein CASTQWGYEQYF. This sequence joins TRBV12-3 or TRBV12-4 and TRBJ2-7; D gene uncertain. V was pared by 7 bases and J by 3 bases, with 10 bases between. The CDR3 has 12 residues.

The J gene is TRBJ1-4, the V gene TRBV29-1; D is possibly TRBD1 (6 bases). V was cut by 6 bases and J by 5 bases, with 16 bases left in between. Germline V gives CDR1 SQVTM, CDR2 ANQGSEA. The CDR3 totals 14 residues. This CDR3 reads CSVTLSQGNEKLFF. In DNA form, the CDR3 reads TGCAGCGTGACCCTGAGCCAGGGGAATGAAAAACTGTTTTTT.

The chain has TRBV30 and TRBJ2-7; a weak D match, TRBD1 (6 bases). With 0 bases removed from V and 0 bases from J, the gap between germline ends came to 9 bases. In germline, CDR1 is GTSNPN, CDR2 SVGIG (reference sequence). This CDR3 has 14 residues. CDR3 amino acids: CAWSVQDSSYEQYF. As DNA, the CDR3 is TGTGCCTGGAGTGTACAGGACAGCTCCTACGAGCAGTACTTC. Looking up the rest from reference TRBV30 and TRBJ2-7 gives the full variable domain: SQTIHQWPATLVQPVGSPLSLECTVEGTSNPNLYWYRQAAGRGLQLLFYSVGIGQISSEVPQNLSASRPQDRQFILSSKKLLLSDSGFYLCAWSVQDSSYEQYFGPGTRLTVT.

This clonotype was observed a handful of times. This chain links TRBV7-9 with TRBJ2-1; no clear D gene. The CDR3 runs 13 residues. Germline V gene lookup returns CDR1 SEHNR and CDR2 FQNEAQ (reference sequence). V lost 3 bases and J lost 7, with 10 bases in between. The CDR3 DNA follows: TGTGCCAGCAGCTTTAGGTTGTTGAATGAGCAGTTCTTC. Residues: CASSFRLLNEQFF.

The chain recombines TRBV7-9 with TRBJ2-1; 7 bases align to TRBD2. With V trimmed by 2 bases and J by 2 bases, 3 bases remained unmatched. Germline V gene sequence: CDR1 SEHNR, CDR2 FQNEAQ (reference sequence). This CDR3 is built from 15 residues. CDR3 sequence reads: CASSLRDYPYNEQFF. CDR3 coding DNA: TGTGCCAGCAGCTTAAGGGACTACCCCTACAATGAGCAGTTCTTC.

This clonotype has more than one count but fewer than ten. V and J are TRBV4-1 and TRBJ1-1; the D is unclear. The germline V and J ends were trimmed by 7 bases and 1 base, with 13 bases remaining between them. Germline CDR1 MGHRA, CDR2 YSYEKL. The CDR3 is 14 residues long. As DNA, the CDR3 is TGCGCCAGCACCACGGTGACGCCGAACACTGAAGCTTTCTTT. Its protein is CASTTVTPNTEAFF.

This clonotype has just a few counts. The chain employs TRBV15 and TRBJ2-2; no clear D gene. This CDR3 comprises 13 residues. V shed 1 base and J shed 1 base, with 1 base lying between them. Per germline, CDR1 LNHNV and CDR2 YYDKDF (reference sequence). The CDR3 DNA is TGTGCCACCAGCAGAGGGAACACCGGGGAGCTGTTTTTT. It encodes CATSRGNTGELFF.

The chain couples TRBV7-6 to TRBJ2-2; D call uncertain. Germline lookup yields CDR1 SGHVS and CDR2 FNYEAQ. The CDR3 spans 16 residues. The germline V and J ends were trimmed by 3 bases and 0 bases, with 11 bases remaining between them. Written as DNA, the CDR3 is TGTGCCAGCAGCTTTATGGCCAGTACGAACACCGGGGAGCTGTTTTTT. Translation gives CASSFMASTNTGELFF.

V is TRBV28 and J is TRBJ1-4; weak D call: TRBD1 (5 bases). This CDR3 region has 17 residues. Germline CDR1 reads MDHEN; CDR2 reads SYDVKM. Trimming stripped 3 bases from V and 4 bases from J, with 18 bases between. The CDR3 loop is CASSFFPVREGNEKLFF. CDR3 DNA sequence: TGTGCCAGCAGTTTCTTTCCCGTCAGGGAGGGTAATGAAAAACTGTTTTTT.

This clonotype has a count of ten or more. The chain recombines TRBV7-8 with TRBJ2-1; TRBD2 matches 12 bases. Germline V CDR1 and CDR2: SGHVS, FQNEAQ. This CDR3 spans 16 amino acids. V shed 1 base, J shed 9 bases, and the junction held 7 bases outside the gene matches. The CDR3 loop reads CASSLDLAGGPGEQFF. The CDR3 DNA reads as TGTGCCAGCAGCTTAGATCTAGCGGGAGGGCCGGGTGAGCAGTTCTTC.

This clonotype was seen many times. The rearrangement joins TRBV20-1 to TRBJ2-3; the match to TRBD1 covers 10 bases. Germline V gene data show CDR1 as DFQATT and CDR2 as SNEGSKA (reference sequence). This CDR3 contains 15 residues. Losses at the gene ends were 3 bases for V and 4 bases for J; bases not matched to a gene: 7. CDR3 sequence reads: CSASLGQGNADTQYF. The CDR3 bases are TGCAGTGCTAGTCTGGGACAGGGGAACGCAGATACGCAGTATTTT.

This clonotype was seen ten or more times. The J gene is TRBJ1-1, the V gene TRBV12-3 or TRBV12-4, with TRBD1 as a possible D gene (5 bases). Between the trimmed V and J ends, which lost 7 bases and 5 bases, there was a span of 17 bases. The CDR3 extends over 14 amino acids. The chain's CDR3 is CASKKSSAGTEAFF. The CDR3 DNA reads as TGTGCCAGCAAAAAGTCTTCAGCAGGGACTGAAGCTTTCTTT.

This clonotype was seen many times. CDR3 sequence: CASSYTGANTGELFF. DNA of the CDR3: TGTGCCAGCAGCTACACAGGGGCGAACACCGGGGAGCTGTTTTTT. The chain recombines TRBV3-1 with TRBJ2-2; 7 nucleotides line up with TRBD1. Trimming removed 5 bases from V and 0 bases from J; junction bases left unmatched: 3. This CDR3 region has 15 residues. Germline CDR1 and CDR2: LGHDT and YNNKEL (reference sequence).

Many counts were recorded for this clonotype. The genes are TRBV2 and TRBJ2-3; TRBD1 might be the D (5 bases). Trimming shortened V by 6 bases and J by 0 bases, and 19 bases separated the two germline ends. The CDR3 contains 17 residues. The germline gives CDR1 SNHLY, CDR2 FYNNEI. In nucleotides, the CDR3 is TGTGCCAGCAGCGCCCTTCTAGGGGCGCGAAGCACAGATACGCAGTATTTT. This translates into CASSALLGARSTDTQYF.

The sample holds many counts of this clonotype. The gene calls are TRBV5-1 and TRBJ2-3; 8 bases align to TRBD2. Germline trimming cut 4 bases from V and 4 bases from J; bases unmatched to any gene: 5. The CDR3 covers 14 residues. From germline, CDR1 is SGHRS and CDR2 YFSETQ. The CDR3 DNA reads as TGCGCCAGCAGCAAGGGACTAGACCCAGATACGCAGTATTTT. Amino acid sequence: CASSKGLDPDTQYF. The entire variable domain, with the rest obtained from reference TRBV5-1 and TRBJ2-3, is as follows: KAGVTQTPRYLIKTRGQQVTLSCSPISGHRSVSWYQQTPGQGLQFLFEYFSETQRNKGNFPGRFSGRQFSNSRSEMNVSTLELGDSALYLCASSKGLDPDTQYFGPGTRLTVL.

This clonotype has a handful of counts. The chain has TRBV3-1 and TRBJ2-5; D is unresolved. Germline CDR1 and CDR2: LGHDT and YNNKEL (reference sequence). The CDR3 has 13 residues. The V and J ends lost 1 base and 5 bases respectively, with 8 bases between them. As DNA, the CDR3 is TGTGCCAGCAGCCAAGTCAGGCCTGAGACCCAGTACTTC. It codes for CASSQVRPETQYF.

The J gene is TRBJ2-5, the V gene TRBV7-2; D is unclear. V was pared by 3 bases and J by 13 bases, with 6 bases between. CDR1 and CDR2 (germline): SGHTA, FQGNSA. The CDR3 has 9 amino acids. CDR3 DNA sequence: TGTGCCAGCAGCTTTTGTGGGTACTTC. It yields the protein CASSFCGYF.

This clonotype was observed a handful of times. A read error may be the cause here, since a much bigger clone is one base away. V usage is TRBV20-1 and J usage is TRBJ2-1; 9 nucleotides match TRBD2. The V segment lost 1 base and the J segment 5 bases; nucleotides outside the gene matches: 21. Germline V gives CDR1 DFQATT, CDR2 SNEGSKA (reference sequence). This CDR3 has 20 residues. CDR3 nucleotide sequence: TGCAGTGCTAGAGGAGCGATTAGCGGGAGTAAGAAAGGGTCCCACAATGAGCAGTTCTTC. Protein: CSARGAISGSKKGSHNEQFF.

In regard to this clonotype: A single base separates this from a much larger clone, so it may be a read error. The chain is built from TRBV5-1 and TRBJ2-1, with no clear D. Germline V gene data show CDR1 as SGHRS and CDR2 as YFSETQ. The CDR3 has 16 amino acids. CDR3 in amino acids: CASSLVAQSSHNEQFF. The CDR3 bases are TGCGCCAGCAGCTTGGTGGCCCAGAGCTCCCACAATGAGCAGTTCTTC.

At least ten counts were recorded for this clonotype. The chain uses TRBV3-1 and TRBJ2-3; TRBD2 aligns across 16 bases. The CDR3 consists of 18 residues. Trimming at V came to 3 bases and at J to 7 bases, leaving 10 bases not matched to a gene. Germline values: CDR1 LGHDT, CDR2 YNNKEL (reference sequence). The CDR3 spells CASSHMGLAGGPRNTQYF. CDR3 bases: TGTGCCAGCAGCCACATGGGACTAGCGGGGGGGCCGCGAAATACGCAGTATTTT.

This clonotype was observed many times. The rearrangement links TRBV28 to TRBJ1-1; D gene uncertain. CDR3 length: 11 amino acids. Looked up from germline, CDR1 is MDHEN and CDR2 is SYDVKM. The V and J ends lost 5 bases and 5 bases respectively, with 6 bases between them. The CDR3 here is CASSRETEAFF. CDR3 sequence (DNA): TGTGCCAGCAGTCGGGAGACTGAAGCTTTCTTT.

This clonotype was recorded a few times. The chain employs TRBV2 and TRBJ1-5, with 9 positions matching TRBD1. CDR1 is SNHLY, CDR2 FYNNEI, per germline. Losses at the gene ends were 6 bases for V and 7 bases for J; bases not matched to a gene: 10. This CDR3 is built from 15 residues. CDR3 DNA: TGTGCCAGCAGCCTCCGGGACAGGGTGGAACAGCCCCAGCATTTT. Amino acid sequence: CASSLRDRVEQPQHF.